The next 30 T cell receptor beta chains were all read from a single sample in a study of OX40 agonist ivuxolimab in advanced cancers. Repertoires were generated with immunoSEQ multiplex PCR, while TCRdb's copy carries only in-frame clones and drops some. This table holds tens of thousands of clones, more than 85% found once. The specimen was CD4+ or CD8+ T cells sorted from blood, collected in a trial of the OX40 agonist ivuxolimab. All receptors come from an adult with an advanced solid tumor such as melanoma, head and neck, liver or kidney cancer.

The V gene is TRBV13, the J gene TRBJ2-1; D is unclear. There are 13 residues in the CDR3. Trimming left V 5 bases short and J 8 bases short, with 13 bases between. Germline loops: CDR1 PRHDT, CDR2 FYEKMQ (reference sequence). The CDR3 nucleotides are TGTGCCAGCAGCCCTTCACCTAGTTATGAGCAGTTCTTC. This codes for CASSPSPSYEQFF.

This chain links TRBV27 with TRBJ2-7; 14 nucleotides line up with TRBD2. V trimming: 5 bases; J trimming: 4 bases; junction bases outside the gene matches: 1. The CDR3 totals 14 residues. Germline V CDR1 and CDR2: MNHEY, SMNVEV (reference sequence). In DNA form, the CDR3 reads TGTGCCAGCAGTGGGACTAGCGGGAGATACGAGCAGTACTTC. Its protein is CASSGTSGRYEQYF.

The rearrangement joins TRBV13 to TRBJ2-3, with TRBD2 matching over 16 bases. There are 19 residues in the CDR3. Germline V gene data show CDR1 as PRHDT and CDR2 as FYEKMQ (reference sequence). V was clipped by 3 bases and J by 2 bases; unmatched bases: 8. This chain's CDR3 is CASSFPGLAGGRVTDTQYF. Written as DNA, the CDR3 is TGTGCCAGCAGCTTTCCGGGACTAGCGGGAGGGCGGGTCACAGATACGCAGTATTTT.

CDR3 in amino acids: CASSGTGGGNEQFF. CDR3 sequence (DNA): TGTGCCAGCTCGGGAACAGGGGGAGGGAATGAGCAGTTCTTC. The chain recombines TRBV11-1 with TRBJ2-1; perhaps TRBD1 as D (8 bases). The CDR3 consists of 14 residues. V shed 8 bases and J shed 7 bases, with 18 bases lying between them. From germline, CDR1 is SGHAT and CDR2 FQDESV (reference sequence).

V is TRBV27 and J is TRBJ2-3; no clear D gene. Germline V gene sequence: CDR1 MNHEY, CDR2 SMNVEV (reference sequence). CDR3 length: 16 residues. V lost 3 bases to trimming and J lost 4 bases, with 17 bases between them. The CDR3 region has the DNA TGTGCCAGCAGTTTGATCCCCCCTGCTATGGCAGATACGCAGTATTTT. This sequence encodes CASSLIPPAMADTQYF.

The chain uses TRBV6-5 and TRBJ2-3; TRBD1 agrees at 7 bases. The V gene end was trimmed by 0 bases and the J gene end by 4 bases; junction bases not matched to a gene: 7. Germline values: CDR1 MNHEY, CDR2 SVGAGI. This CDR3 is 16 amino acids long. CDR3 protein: CASSYSSRGYADTQYF. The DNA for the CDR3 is TGTGCCAGCAGTTACTCCTCCAGGGGGTACGCAGATACGCAGTATTTT.

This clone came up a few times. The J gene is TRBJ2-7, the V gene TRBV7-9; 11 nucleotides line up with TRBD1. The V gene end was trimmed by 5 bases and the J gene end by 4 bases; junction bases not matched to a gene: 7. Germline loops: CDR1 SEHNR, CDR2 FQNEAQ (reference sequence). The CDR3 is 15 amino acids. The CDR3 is CASSPGQGAGYEQYF. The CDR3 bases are TGTGCCAGCAGCCCCGGACAGGGGGCTGGTTACGAGCAGTACTTC. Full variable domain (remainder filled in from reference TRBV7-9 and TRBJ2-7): DTGVSQNPRHKITKRGQNVTFRCDPISEHNRLYWYRQTLGQGPEFLTYFQNEAQLEKSRLLSDRFSAERPKGSFSTLEIQRTEQGDSAMYLCASSPGQGAGYEQYFGPGTRLTVT.

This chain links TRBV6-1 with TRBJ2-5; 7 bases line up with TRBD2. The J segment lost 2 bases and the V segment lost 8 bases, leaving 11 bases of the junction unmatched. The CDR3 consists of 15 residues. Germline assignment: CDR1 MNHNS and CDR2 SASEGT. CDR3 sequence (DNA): TGTGCCAGCGATGTCTTCCTAGCGGCTCAAGAGACCCAGTACTTC. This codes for CASDVFLAAQETQYF.

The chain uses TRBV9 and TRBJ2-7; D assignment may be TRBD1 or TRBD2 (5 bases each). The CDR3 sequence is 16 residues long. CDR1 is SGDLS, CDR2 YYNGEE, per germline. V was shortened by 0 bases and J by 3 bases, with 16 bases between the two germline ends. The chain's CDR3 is CASSVARDAGGYEQYF. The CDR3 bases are TGTGCCAGCAGCGTAGCCCGGGACGCTGGGGGCTACGAGCAGTACTTC.

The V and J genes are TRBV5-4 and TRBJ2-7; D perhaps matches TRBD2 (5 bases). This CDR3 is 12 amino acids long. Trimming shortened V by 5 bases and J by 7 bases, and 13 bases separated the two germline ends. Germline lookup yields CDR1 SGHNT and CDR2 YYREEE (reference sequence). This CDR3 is CASRTMSGEQYF. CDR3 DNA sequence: TGTGCCAGCAGGACAATGAGCGGTGAGCAGTACTTC.

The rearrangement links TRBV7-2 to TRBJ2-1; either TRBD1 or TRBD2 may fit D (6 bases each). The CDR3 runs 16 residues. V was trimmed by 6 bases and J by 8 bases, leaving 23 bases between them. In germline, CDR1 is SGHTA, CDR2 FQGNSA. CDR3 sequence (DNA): TGTGCCAGCAGGGTGACAGGAGGGGCGATGTCCGATGAGCAGTTCTTC. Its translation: CASRVTGGAMSDEQFF.

CDR3: CASRGQGGNQPQHF. CDR3 DNA: TGTGCCAGCAGGGGACAGGGTGGCAATCAGCCCCAGCATTTT. The V gene is TRBV25-1, the J gene TRBJ1-5; TRBD1 matches at 9 bases. The CDR3 is made up of 14 amino acids. Germline CDR1 MGHDK, CDR2 SYGVNS. J lost 2 bases, V lost 6 bases, and 2 bases had no gene match.

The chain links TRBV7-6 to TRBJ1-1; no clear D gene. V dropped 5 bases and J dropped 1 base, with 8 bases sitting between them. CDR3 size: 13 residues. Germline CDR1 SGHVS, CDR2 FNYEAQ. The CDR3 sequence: CASSMNENTEAFF. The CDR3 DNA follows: TGTGCCAGCAGCATGAACGAGAACACTGAAGCTTTCTTT.

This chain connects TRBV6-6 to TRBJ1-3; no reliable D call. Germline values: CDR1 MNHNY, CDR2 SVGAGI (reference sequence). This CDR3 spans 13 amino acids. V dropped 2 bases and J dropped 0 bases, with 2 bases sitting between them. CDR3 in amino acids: CASSYGSGNTIYF. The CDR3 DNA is TGTGCCAGCAGTTACGGCTCTGGAAACACCATATATTTT.

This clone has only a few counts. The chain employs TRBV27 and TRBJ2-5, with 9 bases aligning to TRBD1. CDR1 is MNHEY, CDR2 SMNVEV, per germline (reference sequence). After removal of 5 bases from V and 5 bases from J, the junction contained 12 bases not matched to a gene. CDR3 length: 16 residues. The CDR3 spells CASSPGWTGAGETQYF. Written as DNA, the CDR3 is TGTGCCAGCAGTCCGGGGTGGACAGGGGCGGGGGAGACCCAGTACTTC.

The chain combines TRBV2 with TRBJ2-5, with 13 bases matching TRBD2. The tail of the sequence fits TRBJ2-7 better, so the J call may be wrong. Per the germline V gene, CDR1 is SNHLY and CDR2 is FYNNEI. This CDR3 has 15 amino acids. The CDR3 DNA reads TGTGCCAGCAGTGAAGCCACTAGCGGGAGGGACGAGCAGTACTTC. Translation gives CASSEATSGRDEQYF.

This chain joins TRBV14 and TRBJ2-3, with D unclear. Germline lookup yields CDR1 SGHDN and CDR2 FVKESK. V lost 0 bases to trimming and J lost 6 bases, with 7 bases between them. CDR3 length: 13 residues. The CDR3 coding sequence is TGTGCCAGCAGCCAAGAACCTCGGGATACGCAGTATTTT. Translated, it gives CASSQEPRDTQYF.

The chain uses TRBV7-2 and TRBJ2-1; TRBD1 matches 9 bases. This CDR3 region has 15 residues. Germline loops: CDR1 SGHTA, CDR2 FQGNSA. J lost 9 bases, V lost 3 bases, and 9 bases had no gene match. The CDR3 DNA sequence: TGTGCCAGCAGCTTGTCAGGGACAGGGTTTGTTGAGCAGTTCTTC. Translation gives CASSLSGTGFVEQFF.

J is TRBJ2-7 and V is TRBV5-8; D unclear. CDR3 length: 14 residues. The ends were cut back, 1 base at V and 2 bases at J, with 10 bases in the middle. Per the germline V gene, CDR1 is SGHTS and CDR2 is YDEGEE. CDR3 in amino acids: CASSLSELTYEQYF. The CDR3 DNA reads TGTGCCAGCAGCTTGAGTGAGCTCACCTACGAGCAGTACTTC.

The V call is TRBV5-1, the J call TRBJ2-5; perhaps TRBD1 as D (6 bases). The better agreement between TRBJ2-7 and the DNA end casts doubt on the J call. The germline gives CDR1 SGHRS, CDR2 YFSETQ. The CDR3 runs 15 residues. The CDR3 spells CASASARGSSYEQYF. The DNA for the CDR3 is TGCGCCAGCGCCTCTGCCAGGGGAAGCTCCTACGAGCAGTACTTC.

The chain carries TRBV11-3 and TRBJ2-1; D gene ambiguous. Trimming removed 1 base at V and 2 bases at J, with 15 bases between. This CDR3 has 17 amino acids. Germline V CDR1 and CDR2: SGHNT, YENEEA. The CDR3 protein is CASSLGTPASPYNEQFF. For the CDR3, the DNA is TGTGCCAGCAGCTTAGGGACGCCCGCGAGCCCCTACAATGAGCAGTTCTTC.

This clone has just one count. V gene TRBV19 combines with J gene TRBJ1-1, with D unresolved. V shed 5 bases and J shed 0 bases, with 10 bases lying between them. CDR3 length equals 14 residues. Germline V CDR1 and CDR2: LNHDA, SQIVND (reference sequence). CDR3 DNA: TGTGCCAGTAGTCCAAGTGGCATGAACACTGAAGCTTTCTTT. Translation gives CASSPSGMNTEAFF.

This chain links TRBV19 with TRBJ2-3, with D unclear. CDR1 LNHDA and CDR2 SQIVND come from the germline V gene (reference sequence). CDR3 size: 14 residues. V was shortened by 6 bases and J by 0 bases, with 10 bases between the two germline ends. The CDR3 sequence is CASRRFTSTDTQYF. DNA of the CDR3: TGTGCCAGTAGACGGTTCACTAGCACAGATACGCAGTATTTT. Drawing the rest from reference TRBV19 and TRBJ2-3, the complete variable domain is DGGITQSPKYLFRKEGQNVTLSCEQNLNHDAMYWYRQDPGQGLRLIYYSQIVNDFQKGDIAEGYSVSREKKESFPLTVTSAQKNPTAFYLCASRRFTSTDTQYFGPGTRLTVL.

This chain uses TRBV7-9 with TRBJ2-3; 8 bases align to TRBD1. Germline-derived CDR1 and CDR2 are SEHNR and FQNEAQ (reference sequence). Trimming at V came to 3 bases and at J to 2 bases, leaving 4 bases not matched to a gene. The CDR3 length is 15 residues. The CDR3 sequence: CASSFRDRITDTQYF. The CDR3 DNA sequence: TGTGCCAGCAGCTTCCGGGACAGGATCACAGATACGCAGTATTTT.

CDR3 in amino acids: CASSIDSYEQYF. As DNA, the CDR3 is TGCGCCAGCAGCATCGACAGTTACGAGCAGTACTTC. The V call is TRBV5-1, the J call TRBJ2-7; TRBD1 might be the D (5 bases). CDR3 length: 12 residues. The V gene's germline CDR1 is SGHRS and CDR2 YFSETQ. The ends were cut back, 4 bases at V and 4 bases at J, with 9 bases in the middle. Complete variable domain (other parts from reference TRBV5-1 and TRBJ2-7): KAGVTQTPRYLIKTRGQQVTLSCSPISGHRSVSWYQQTPGQGLQFLFEYFSETQRNKGNFPGRFSGRQFSNSRSEMNVSTLELGDSALYLCASSIDSYEQYFGPGTRLTVT.

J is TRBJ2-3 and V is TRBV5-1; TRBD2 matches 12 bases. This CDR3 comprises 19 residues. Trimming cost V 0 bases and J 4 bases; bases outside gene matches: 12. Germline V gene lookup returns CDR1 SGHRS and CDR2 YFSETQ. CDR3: CASSLARSLAGGLSDTQYF. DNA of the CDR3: TGCGCCAGCAGCTTGGCCAGGTCACTAGCGGGGGGTTTGTCAGATACGCAGTATTTT. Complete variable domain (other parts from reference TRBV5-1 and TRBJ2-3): KAGVTQTPRYLIKTRGQQVTLSCSPISGHRSVSWYQQTPGQGLQFLFEYFSETQRNKGNFPGRFSGRQFSNSRSEMNVSTLELGDSALYLCASSLARSLAGGLSDTQYFGPGTRLTVL.

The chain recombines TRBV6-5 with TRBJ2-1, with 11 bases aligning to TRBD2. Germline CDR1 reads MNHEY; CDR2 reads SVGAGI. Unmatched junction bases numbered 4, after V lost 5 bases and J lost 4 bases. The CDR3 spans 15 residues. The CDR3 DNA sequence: TGTGCCAGCAGTAAGACTAGCGGGATATACAATGAGCAGTTCTTC. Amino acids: CASSKTSGIYNEQFF.

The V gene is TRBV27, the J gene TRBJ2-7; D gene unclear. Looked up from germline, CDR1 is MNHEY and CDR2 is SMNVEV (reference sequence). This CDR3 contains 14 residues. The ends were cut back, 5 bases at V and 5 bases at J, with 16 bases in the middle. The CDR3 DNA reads TGTGCCAGCAGTCTAAGGCAATCGTACGACGAGCAGTACTTC. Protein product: CASSLRQSYDEQYF.

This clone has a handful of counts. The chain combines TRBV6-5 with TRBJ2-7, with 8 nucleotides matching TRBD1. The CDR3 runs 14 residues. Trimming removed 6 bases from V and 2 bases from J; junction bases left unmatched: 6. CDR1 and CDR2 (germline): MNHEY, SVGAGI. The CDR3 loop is CASSDRGLAYEQYF. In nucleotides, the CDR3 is TGTGCCAGCAGCGACAGGGGACTTGCCTACGAGCAGTACTTC.

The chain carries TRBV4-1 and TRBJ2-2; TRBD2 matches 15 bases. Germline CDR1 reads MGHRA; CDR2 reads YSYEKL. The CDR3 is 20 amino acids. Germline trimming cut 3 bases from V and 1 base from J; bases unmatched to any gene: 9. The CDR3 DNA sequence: TGCGCCAGCAGCCAGATCGGGACTAGCGGGGGGCCTGGGAACACCGGGGAGCTGTTTTTT. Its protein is CASSQIGTSGGPGNTGELFF.